The rows below give T cell receptor beta chains drawn from one sample of a study of control samples from healthy donors and cancer patients. Assay: immunoSEQ multiplex PCR; the TCRdb copy retains only in-frame clones and omits some. The table records some 14,000 clones, 77% of them present only once. The source material was formalin-fixed, paraffin-embedded tissue. These receptors came from a male donor with melanoma. The CDR3 runs from the conserved cysteine through the conserved F or W. D genes are given only for firm matches. Rows may omit the clone size; those that give it use once, few, many or a size class.

d_gene	j_gene	len	v_gene	abundance	CDR3aa	CDR3nt
-	TRBJ2-5	11	TRBV5-1	-	CASSLRETQYF	TGCGCCAGCAGCTTACGTGAGACCCAGTACTTC
TRBD1	TRBJ1-5	15	TRBV6-2/TRBV6-3	-	CASSWESRGIGPQHF	TGTGCCAGCAGTTGGGAATCCAGGGGGATCGGGCCCCAGCATTTT
-	TRBJ2-2	16	TRBV3-1/TRBV3-2	-	CASSLTGTRYAGELFF	TGTGCCAGCAGCCTAACAGGGACACGATACGCCGGGGAGCTGTTTTTT
-	TRBJ2-3	12	TRBV7-8	few	CASSLDLDTQYF	TGTGCCAGCAGCTTGGACTTAGATACGCAGTATTTT
TRBD1	TRBJ1-1	12	TRBV29-1	-	CSVADRAIEAFF	TGCAGCGTTGCGGACAGGGCCATTGAAGCTTTCTTT
TRBD1	TRBJ2-7	16	TRBV7-4	-	CASSPANGTALYEQYF	TGTGCCAGCAGCCCAGCAAACGGGACAGCACTGTACGAGCAGTACTTC
TRBD2	TRBJ2-7	16	TRBV12-5	-	CASGLETGRVFNEQYF	TGTGCTAGTGGTTTGGAAACCGGGAGGGTTTTCAACGAGCAGTACTTC
TRBD1	TRBJ1-1	13	TRBV10-3	few	CAIRGQGMPEAFF	TGTGCCATCAGGGGACAGGGGATGCCTGAAGCTTTCTTT
-	TRBJ1-1	13	TRBV14	-	CASSQEVADEAFF	TGTGCCAGCAGCCAAGAGGTCGCGGATGAAGCTTTCTTT
-	TRBJ2-7	19	TRBV2	-	CASSVPLGFAGSQLGEQYF	TGTGCCAGCAGTGTCCCCTTAGGGTTTGCGGGGTCCCAACTTGGGGAGCAGTACTTC
-	TRBJ1-1	11	TRBV7-9	few	CASSLQVEAFF	TGTGCCAGCAGCTTACAGGTTGAAGCTTTCTTT
-	TRBJ2-1	16	TRBV24-1	-	CATSDRSRGPGIEQFF	TGTGCCACCAGTGACCGCTCAAGGGGACCGGGGATTGAGCAGTTCTTC
-	TRBJ1-1	15	TRBV7-9	-	CASSLVRGGNTEAFF	TGTGCCAGCAGCTTAGTCAGGGGCGGGAACACTGAAGCTTTCTTT
-	TRBJ1-5	15	TRBV28	few	CASTPPGGGRRPQHF	TGTGCCAGCACTCCCCCGGGAGGGGGACGTCGGCCCCAGCATTTT
-	TRBJ1-1	14	TRBV5-5	-	CASSKQDRPSEAFF	TGTGCCAGCAGCAAACAAGACAGGCCCTCTGAAGCTTTCTTT
TRBD1	TRBJ1-2	15	TRBV14	-	CASSQDLGGNYGYTF	TGTGCCAGCAGCCAAGATCTAGGGGGCAACTATGGCTACACCTTC
TRBD2	TRBJ2-1	15	TRBV14	few	CASSQAAGGGNEQFF	TGTGCCAGCAGCCAAGCAGCGGGGGGAGGGAATGAGCAGTTCTTC
TRBD2	TRBJ2-7	14	TRBV27	-	CASRGLAANYEQYF	TGTGCCAGCAGGGGACTAGCGGCGAATTACGAGCAGTACTTC
-	TRBJ2-7	13	TRBV27	-	CASAPSQAYEQYF	TGTGCCAGTGCACCGAGCCAGGCCTACGAGCAGTACTTC
-	TRBJ2-7	10	TRBV21-1	-	CASSTYEQYF	TGTGCCAGCAGCACCTACGAGCAGTACTTC
-	TRBJ1-1	13	TRBV11-1	-	CASSLQGRTEAFF	TGTGCCAGCAGCTTACAGGGGAGGACTGAAGCTTTCTTT
TRBD1	TRBJ1-2	12	TRBV12-3/TRBV12-4	-	CASGTGTSGYTF	TGTGCCAGCGGGACAGGGACCTCTGGCTACACCTTC
-	TRBJ1-3	15	TRBV7-2	few	CASSLDWSSGNTIYF	TGTGCCAGCAGCTTGGACTGGAGCTCTGGAAACACCATATATTTT
TRBD1	TRBJ1-1	12	TRBV29-1	-	CSGKGGYGEAFF	TGCAGCGGAAAAGGGGGCTACGGTGAAGCTTTCTTT
-	TRBJ2-5	15	TRBV6-5	-	CASSSLGRPQETQYF	TGTGCCAGCAGTTCCCTGGGGCGGCCACAGGAGACCCAGTACTTC
-	TRBJ2-1	14	TRBV18	once	CASSPPAGSSEQFF	TGTGCCAGCTCACCACCGGCGGGGTCCAGTGAGCAGTTCTTC
-	TRBJ2-3	16	TRBV19	-	CASSMATGPGTDTQYF	TGTGCCAGTAGTATGGCTACAGGACCTGGCACAGATACGCAGTATTTT
-	TRBJ2-1	15	TRBV24-1	-	CATGGRTGAYNEQFF	TGTGCCACCGGCGGCAGGACGGGGGCTTACAATGAGCAGTTCTTC
-	TRBJ2-5	15	TRBV5-4	-	CASSRDQGRGETQYF	TGTGCCAGCAGCCGGGACCAGGGGCGCGGGGAGACCCAGTACTTC
-	TRBJ1-6	14	TRBV30	-	CAWSVSQLNSPLHF	TGTGCCTGGAGTGTAAGCCAGCTTAATTCACCCCTCCACTTT
-	TRBJ1-2	15	TRBV9	-	CASSPQRARYYGYTF	TGTGCCAGCAGCCCTCAGAGGGCCAGGTACTACGGCTACACCTTC
TRBD1	TRBJ1-2	16	TRBV14	-	CASSQVWTGFDYGYTF	TGTGCCAGCAGCCAAGTATGGACAGGGTTCGACTATGGCTACACCTTC
-	TRBJ1-2	13	TRBV19	-	CASSIDEVRGYTF	TGTGCCAGTAGTATAGACGAGGTCCGTGGCTACACCTTC
-	TRBJ1-2	11	TRBV7-9	-	CASSLVGGYTF	TGTGCCAGCAGCTTAGTTGGCGGCTACACCTTC
-	TRBJ2-2	14	TRBV3-1/TRBV3-2	-	CASSQIAGPGELFF	TGTGCCAGCAGCCAGATCGCCGGGCCCGGGGAGCTGTTTTTT
-	TRBJ2-4	13	TRBV11-3	-	CASSLNGDSTGYF	TGTGCCAGCAGCCTAAACGGGGACTCGACTGGGTACTTC
-	TRBJ1-6	17	TRBV3-1/TRBV3-2	-	CASSHHRPGRLNSPLHF	TGTGCCAGCAGCCACCATCGCCCAGGGAGATTAAATTCACCCCTCCACTTT
-	TRBJ1-5	14	TRBV28	few	CASRGGYSNQPQHF	TGTGCCAGCAGGGGGGGGTATAGCAATCAGCCCCAGCATTTT
-	TRBJ1-4	13	TRBV2	once	CASSGWGREKLFF	TGTGCCAGCAGTGGATGGGGTCGGGAAAAACTGTTTTTT
-	TRBJ1-2	16	TRBV4-3	-	CASSPVWGVGHYGYTF	TGCGCCAGCAGCCCAGTATGGGGGGTTGGGCACTATGGCTACACCTTC
-	TRBJ1-1	13	TRBV5-6	-	CASSLWGNTEAFF	TGTGCCAGCAGCTTGTGGGGGAACACTGAAGCTTTCTTT
-	TRBJ2-1	16	TRBV19	once	CASSIGQRSSYNEQFF	TGTGCCAGTAGTATAGGGCAGAGAAGCTCCTACAATGAGCAGTTCTTC
-	TRBJ1-1	14	TRBV9	-	CASSVEHVNTEAFF	TGTGCCAGCAGCGTAGAACACGTGAACACTGAAGCTTTCTTT
-	TRBJ2-7	15	TRBV7-8	-	CASSLEGLFSYEQYF	TGTGCCAGCAGCTTAGAAGGATTATTCTCCTACGAGCAGTACTTC
-	TRBJ1-1	14	TRBV5-1	once	CASSLALGGTEAFF	TGCGCCAGCAGCTTGGCCTTGGGTGGTACTGAAGCTTTCTTT